This T cell receptor beta chain was identified in a study of long-term antiretroviral therapy in people with HIV. General observations from the study: HIV repertoires showed narrower CDR3 length ranges than controls.

Turning to this clone: No antigen is known for it.

Sequencing used immunoSEQ v3.0 at survey level. TCRdb keeps only in-frame clones here, not all; method: immunoSEQ multiplex PCR. In the table there are approximately 20,000 clones, roughly 72% of which are singletons. Ahead of DNA extraction, samples held roughly 0.9-11 million cryopreserved PBMC each. The starting material was unsorted PBMCs, obtained 2.2 years after starting antiretroviral therapy. This TCR came from a man aged 50 to 59 with HIV.

CDR3 region: CATSLDATDTQYF. Here the CDR3 DNA reads TGTGCCACCAGTTTGGACGCAACAGATACGCAGTATTTT. The gene calls are TRBV15 and TRBJ2-3; D unresolved. The CDR3 totals 13 residues. V was shortened by 6 bases and J by 3 bases, with 10 bases between the two germline ends. Germline V gene sequence: CDR1 LNHNV, CDR2 YYDKDF (reference sequence).